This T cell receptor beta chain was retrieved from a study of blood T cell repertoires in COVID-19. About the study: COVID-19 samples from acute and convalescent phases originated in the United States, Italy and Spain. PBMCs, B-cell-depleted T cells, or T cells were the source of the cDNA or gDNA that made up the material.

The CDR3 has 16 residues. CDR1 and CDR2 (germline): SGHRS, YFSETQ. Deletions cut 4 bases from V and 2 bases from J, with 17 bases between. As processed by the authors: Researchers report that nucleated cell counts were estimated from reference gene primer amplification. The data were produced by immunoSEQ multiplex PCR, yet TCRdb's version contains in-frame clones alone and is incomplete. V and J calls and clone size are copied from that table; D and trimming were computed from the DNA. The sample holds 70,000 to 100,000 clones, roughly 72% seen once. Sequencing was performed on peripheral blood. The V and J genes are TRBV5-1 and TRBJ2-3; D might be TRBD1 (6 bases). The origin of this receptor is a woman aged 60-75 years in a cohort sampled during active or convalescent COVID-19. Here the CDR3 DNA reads TGCGCCAGCAGCCCTCCGGGGACAAAAGACACAGATACGCAGTATTTT. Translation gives CASSPPGTKDTDTQYF.